A single sample gave rise to the 27 T cell receptor beta chains below, sequenced in a study of blood T cells in healthy people across ages. PCR was performed a second time for about 6 to 11 cycles using a sample-barcoded 5' primer and a J-beta primer mix. TCRdb reprocessed the 5' RACE reads with MiXCR, giving one entry per CDR3 protein. This table has hundreds of thousands of distinct CDR3 sequences, around a fifth appearing once. The sequencing sample was made of blood. The origin of the receptors is a man between 65 and 85 years old in good health.

This clonotype was counted at least ten times. CDR3 coding DNA: TGCAGTGCTAGTACGGGAGCGGGAGAGAGCACAGATACGCAGTATTTT. As protein: CSASTGAGESTDTQYF. The chain uses TRBV20-1 and TRBJ2-3, with 8 bases matching TRBD2. In germline, CDR1 is DFQATT, CDR2 SNEGSKA (reference sequence). The ends lost 3 bases at V and 0 bases at J; junction bases unmatched: 8. The CDR3 extends over 16 amino acids.

This clonotype came up a few times. The chain links TRBV29-1 to TRBJ1-4, with TRBD1 matching over 7 bases. The CDR3 runs to 15 residues. The ends lost 7 bases at V and 4 bases at J; junction bases unmatched: 12. Germline CDR1 SQVTM, CDR2 ANQGSEA. The CDR3 nucleotides are TGCAGCGCGGGGACAGAACCGAGGATTAATGAAAAACTGTTTTTT. Its protein product is CSAGTEPRINEKLFF.

The chain couples TRBV4-1 to TRBJ2-2; possibly TRBD2 for D (7 bases). Germline CDR1 reads MGHRA; CDR2 reads YSYEKL. The CDR3 is 15 residues long. Trimming removed 4 bases at V and 7 bases at J, with 16 bases between. The CDR3 reads CASSRGGGAFGELFF. CDR3 DNA: TGCGCCAGCAGCCGAGGGGGGGGCGCGTTCGGGGAGCTGTTTTTT.

This clonotype was seen a handful of times. V is TRBV24-1 and J is TRBJ2-5; D is possibly TRBD2 (6 bases). Deletions cut 3 bases from V and 2 bases from J, with 15 bases between. Per the germline V gene, CDR1 is KGHDR and CDR2 is SFDVKD. The CDR3 length is 16 residues. CDR3: CATSDLRDGPQETQYF. Here the CDR3 DNA reads TGTGCCACCAGTGATCTGCGGGACGGCCCTCAAGAGACCCAGTACTTC.

V usage is TRBV21-1 and J usage is TRBJ2-5; TRBD1, the table's D call, was not compared with the DNA. The J call could be wrong; TRBJ2-1 is a better fit for the DNA end. TRBV21-1 is given as a pseudogene. This CDR3 has 16 amino acids. CDR3 region: CASSKSGGILADEQFF. CDR3 coding DNA: TGTGCCAGCAGCAAATCCGGGGGGATCTTGGCGGATGAGCAGTTCTTC.

The V gene is TRBV20-1, the J gene TRBJ2-7, with D perhaps given as TRBD1 or TRBD2 (5 bases each). This CDR3 comprises 12 residues. Germline V CDR1 and CDR2: DFQATT, SNEGSKA (reference sequence). V dropped 3 bases and J dropped 6 bases, with 12 bases sitting between them. In DNA, the CDR3 is TGCAGTGCTAGGGGGGAGTTGGCCGAGCAGTACTTC. It yields the protein CSARGELAEQYF.

This clonotype has a count of ten or more. The chain couples TRBV5-5 to TRBJ2-5; 8 bases are a match to TRBD1. J was trimmed by 5 bases and V by 1 base; bases with no gene match: 7. The length of the CDR3 is 15 residues. The germline gives CDR1 SGHKS, CDR2 YYEKEE (reference sequence). The CDR3 nucleotides are TGTGCCAGCAGCTTGAGGCAGGGGGCATTGGAGACCCAGTACTTC. Its translation is CASSLRQGALETQYF.

This clonotype was seen only a few times. This rearrangement joins TRBV18 to TRBJ2-5; D not certain. The V gene lost 2 bases and the J gene lost 14 bases, with 15 bases spanning the gap. The length of the CDR3 is 12 residues. Germline V gene data show CDR1 as KGHSH and CDR2 as LQKENI. CDR3 residues: CASSPDGVSAYF. CDR3 nucleotides: TGTGCCAGCTCACCAGATGGGGTCTCGGCATACTTC.

The chain employs TRBV9 and TRBJ2-3; no firm D call. V lost 3 bases, J lost 3 bases, and 14 bases lay in between. Germline CDR1 SGDLS, CDR2 YYNGEE. The CDR3 runs 15 residues. The CDR3 nucleotides are TGTGCCAGCAGCGCCCAGGCAAGTGGGACAGATACGCAGTATTTT. Its protein product is CASSAQASGTDTQYF.

This clonotype was found a few times. This chain joins TRBV25-1 and TRBJ2-7, with TRBD2 matching 15 bases. V was clipped by 6 bases and J by 2 bases; unmatched bases: 11. CDR1 MGHDK and CDR2 SYGVNS come from the germline V gene. The CDR3 runs to 18 residues. This CDR3 is CASSPSGTSGRLAYEQYF. CDR3 in DNA: TGTGCCAGCAGCCCTTCCGGGACTAGCGGGAGGCTAGCCTACGAGCAGTACTTC.

This clonotype was counted a few times. The V and J genes are TRBV24-1 and TRBJ2-1, with D hard to call. The CDR3 has 16 residues. Germline CDR1 KGHDR, CDR2 SFDVKD. Trimming took off 3 bases at V and 0 bases at J, with 11 bases between the two ends. CDR3 coding DNA: TGTGCCACCAGTGATACCAGACAAGGCTCCTACAATGAGCAGTTCTTC. As protein: CATSDTRQGSYNEQFF.

The CDR3 is CASSYGRDPNYEQYF. The CDR3 DNA reads as TGTGCCAGCAGTTACGGCAGGGATCCGAACTACGAGCAGTACTTC. This chain joins TRBV6-6 and TRBJ2-7, with D possibly being TRBD1 (5 bases). The CDR3 spans 15 residues. With 2 bases removed from V and 3 bases from J, the gap between germline ends came to 14 bases. CDR1 and CDR2 from the germline V gene are MNHNY and SVGAGI (reference sequence).

Many counts were recorded for this clonotype. This chain uses TRBV5-1 with TRBJ2-2; D may be TRBD2 (5 bases). The V end lost 4 bases, the J end lost 6 bases, and 10 bases lay between the germline ends. The CDR3 is 13 residues long. Per germline, CDR1 SGHRS and CDR2 YFSETQ. CDR3 region: CASSPGGPGELFF. The CDR3 nucleotides read TGCGCCAGCAGCCCGGGCGGGCCCGGGGAGCTGTTTTTT.

This chain uses TRBV4-3 with TRBJ2-7; D is uncertain. Germline V lookup: CDR1 LGHNA, CDR2 YSLEER. V was pared by 0 bases and J by 6 bases, with 9 bases between. The CDR3 runs to 13 residues. CDR3 coding DNA: TGCGCCAGCAGCCAAGACATTAATGCCGAGCAGTACTTC. Its translation: CASSQDINAEQYF.

This clonotype showed up just a few times. The gene calls are TRBV7-2 and TRBJ2-4; D may match TRBD1 or TRBD2 (7 bases each). V was cut by 4 bases and J by 6 bases, with 13 bases left in between. This CDR3 has 14 amino acids. Germline V gives CDR1 SGHTA, CDR2 FQGNSA. The CDR3 here is CASSSPRGGNIQYF. The CDR3 DNA sequence: TGTGCCAGCAGCTCCCCCAGGGGGGGAAACATTCAGTACTTC.

This clonotype was observed once. At one boundary the junction diverges from the germline segment, which might be a read error. This chain uses TRBV3-1 with TRBJ1-3, with D possibly TRBD1 on 6 matching bases. CDR1 LGHDT and CDR2 YNNKEL come from the germline V gene (reference sequence). The CDR3 loop spans 14 amino acids. The CDR3 reads CAGSQGGKWNTIYF. CDR3 nucleotides: TGTGCCGGCAGTCAAGGGGGTAAATGGAACACCATATATTTT.

The V gene is TRBV20-1, the J gene TRBJ1-1, with D uncertain. The germline V gene encodes CDR1 DFQATT and CDR2 SNEGSKA (reference sequence). V was shortened by 1 base and J by 1 base, with 7 bases between the two germline ends. CDR3 length: 13 residues. The CDR3 loop is CSARGPQNTEAFF. In nucleotides, the CDR3 is TGCAGTGCTAGAGGGCCTCAGAACACTGAAGCTTTCTTT.

In its sample, this clonotype was seen a few times. The V call is TRBV7-9, the J call TRBJ2-1; TRBD1 agrees at 10 bases. The end of the DNA fits TRBJ2-7 better, so the J call may be wrong. CDR1 is SEHNR and CDR2 is FQNEAQ in the germline V gene (reference sequence). The CDR3 extends over 15 amino acids. This chain's CDR3 is CASSGTGTGDYEQYF. The CDR3 nucleotides read TGTGCCAGCAGCGGCACCGGGACAGGGGACTACGAGCAGTACTTC.

With regard to this clonotype: Its ends do not fully match the called genes, so a read error is possible. This chain connects TRBV10-3 to TRBJ2-7, with a tentative D call TRBD1 (5 bases). Germline-derived CDR1 and CDR2 are ENHRY and SYGVKD. The length of the CDR3 is 15 residues. The CDR3 coding sequence is TGTGTCATCAGTGGTTTAGGGGCCACAACCTACGAGCAGTACTTC. Translated: CVISGLGATTYEQYF.

This clonotype has a handful of counts. V usage is TRBV18 and J usage is TRBJ2-1, with TRBD2 matching 7 bases. Germline loops: CDR1 KGHSH, CDR2 LQKENI. The CDR3 spans 14 residues. V dropped 4 bases and J dropped 5; count of bases not matched to a gene: 5. The CDR3 reads CASSRTRGDNEQFF. Written as DNA, the CDR3 is TGTGCCAGCTCACGGACTAGAGGGGACAATGAGCAGTTCTTC.

V usage is TRBV5-6 and J usage is TRBJ1-2; D perhaps matches TRBD1 (6 bases). Germline V CDR1 and CDR2: SGHDT, YYEEEE. The CDR3 consists of 13 residues. V was pared by 4 bases and J by 2 bases, with 9 bases between. CDR3 DNA sequence: TGTGCCAGCAGCAGGGGGGGCAACTATGGCTACACCTTC. Encoded protein: CASSRGGNYGYTF.

The CDR3 coding sequence is TGCGCCAGCAGCTTGCTAGCGGGAGCGCCCGATACGCAGTATTTT. Its protein product is CASSLLAGAPDTQYF. The chain carries TRBV5-1 and TRBJ2-3; 10 bases align to TRBD2. The CDR3 covers 15 residues. Germline V lookup: CDR1 SGHRS, CDR2 YFSETQ. Unmatched junction bases numbered 5, after V lost 1 base and J lost 6 bases.

The chain carries TRBV12-3 or TRBV12-4 and TRBJ1-1, with 7 bases lining up with TRBD1. The CDR3 extends over 11 amino acids. J gave up 7 bases and V 6 bases, and 2 bases lay outside the gene matches. CDR3 in amino acids: CASRHRGEAFF. The CDR3 bases are TGTGCCAGCAGGCACAGGGGTGAAGCTTTCTTT.

The chain uses TRBV5-1 and TRBJ2-6, with 8 bases matching TRBD2. Looked up from germline, CDR1 is SGHRS and CDR2 is YFSETQ. The CDR3 contains 19 residues. Trimming removed 3 bases from V and 0 bases from J; junction bases left unmatched: 11. The CDR3 spells CASSSGLAPVRSGANVLTF. In DNA, the CDR3 is TGCGCCAGCAGCTCTGGACTAGCCCCAGTGCGCTCTGGGGCCAACGTCCTGACTTTC.

A remark on this clonotype: Germline and junction disagree at one end, which may indicate a read error. The J gene is TRBJ2-1, the V gene TRBV10-3; 7 bases are shared with TRBD1. Germline lookup yields CDR1 ENHRY and CDR2 SYGVKD. The CDR3 extends over 16 amino acids. The CDR3 sequence: CAISATGDSPYNEQLF. CDR3 coding DNA: TGTGCCATCAGTGCAACTGGGGACAGTCCCTACAATGAGCAGTTATTC.

Many counts were recorded for this clonotype. The V and J genes are TRBV4-3 and TRBJ2-1; TRBD2 agrees at 7 bases. The CDR3 is 16 residues long. Per the germline V gene, CDR1 is LGHNA and CDR2 is YSLEER. V lost 2 bases and J lost 0; bases outside the gene matches: 4. The CDR3 loop reads CASSQIGGSSYNEQFF. The CDR3 DNA reads TGCGCCAGCAGCCAAATTGGCGGGAGCTCCTACAATGAGCAGTTCTTC.

This clonotype has a count of ten or more. At one boundary the junction diverges from the germline segment, which might be a read error. The genes are TRBV5-1 and TRBJ2-7, with 9 bases identical to TRBD2. From germline, CDR1 is SGHRS and CDR2 YFSETQ. The CDR3 contains 14 residues. The CDR3 here is CASSPLAGPYEQYF. The CDR3 bases are TGTGCCAGCAGTCCGCTAGCGGGACCCTACGAGCAGTACTTC.